This section outlines one TCR beta chain sequence together with its context. This sample was included in a study of T cells in localized non-small cell lung cancer. Clones were read by immunoSEQ multiplex PCR, and TCRdb kept only the in-frame ones, dropping some. This sample carries roughly 67,000 clones, 70% to 90% of them seen once, and the ten largest clones take 13%. Germline V gives CDR1 SGDLS, CDR2 YYNGEE. This CDR3 region has 13 residues. The V end was cut by 3 bases, the J end by 5 bases, with 11 bases between. The specimen comprised peripheral blood, sampled before any cancer treatment. The origin of this receptor is a female donor over 55 with stage I lung adenocarcinoma. V and J are TRBV9 and TRBJ2-5; unclear D gene. The CDR3 nucleotides are TGTGCCAGCAGCGCACGACCCCAGGAGACCCAGTACTTC. This sequence encodes CASSARPQETQYF.